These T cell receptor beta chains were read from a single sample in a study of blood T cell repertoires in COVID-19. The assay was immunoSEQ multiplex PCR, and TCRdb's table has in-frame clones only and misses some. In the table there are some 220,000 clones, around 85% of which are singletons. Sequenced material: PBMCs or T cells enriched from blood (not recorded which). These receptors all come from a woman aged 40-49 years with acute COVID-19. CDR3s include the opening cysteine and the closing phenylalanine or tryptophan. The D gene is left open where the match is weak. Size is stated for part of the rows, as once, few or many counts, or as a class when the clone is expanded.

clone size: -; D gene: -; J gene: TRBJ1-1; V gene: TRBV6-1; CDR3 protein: CASSVGFSSDGFNTEAFF; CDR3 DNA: TGTGCCAGCAGTGTCGGGTTTTCAAGTGACGGGTTTAACACTGAAGCTTTCTTT
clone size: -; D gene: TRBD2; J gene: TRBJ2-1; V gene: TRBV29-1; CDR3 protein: CSLGLVPLPSSYNEQFF; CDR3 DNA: TGCAGCCTCGGACTAGTTCCCCTACCGAGCTCCTACAATGAGCAGTTCTTC
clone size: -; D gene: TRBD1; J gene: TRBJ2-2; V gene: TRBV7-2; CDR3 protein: CASSLGWRGTGVAGELFF; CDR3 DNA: TGTGCCAGCAGCTTAGGCTGGAGAGGGACAGGGGTGGCCGGGGAGCTGTTTTTT
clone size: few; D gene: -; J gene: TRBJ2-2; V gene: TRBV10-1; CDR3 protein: CAATPRTLNTGELFF; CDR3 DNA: TGCGCCGCAACGCCCCGGACTCTGAACACCGGGGAGCTGTTTTTT
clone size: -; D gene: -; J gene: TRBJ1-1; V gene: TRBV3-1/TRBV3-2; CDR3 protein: CASSQAGRVTEAFF; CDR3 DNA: TGTGCCAGTAGCCAAGCGGGGAGGGTCACTGAAGCTTTCTTT
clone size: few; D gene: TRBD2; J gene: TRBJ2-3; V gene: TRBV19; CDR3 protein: CASSLGTRGDTQYF; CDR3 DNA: TGTGCCAGTAGCCTAGGGACTAGGGGAGATACGCAGTATTTT
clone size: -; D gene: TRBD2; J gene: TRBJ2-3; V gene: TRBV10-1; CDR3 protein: CASSDPQRGGSSDTQYF; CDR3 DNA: TGCGCCAGCAGTGACCCTCAGCGGGGGGGAAGCTCAGATACGCAGTATTTT
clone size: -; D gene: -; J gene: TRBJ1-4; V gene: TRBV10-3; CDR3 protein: CAISQGQNEKLFF; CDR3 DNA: TGTGCCATCAGTCAAGGACAGAATGAAAAACTGTTTTTT
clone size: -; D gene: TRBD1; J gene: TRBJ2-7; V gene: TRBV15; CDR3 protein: CATSIPGTGTSEQYF; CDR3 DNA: TGTGCCACCAGCATACCCGGGACAGGGACCTCTGAGCAGTACTTC
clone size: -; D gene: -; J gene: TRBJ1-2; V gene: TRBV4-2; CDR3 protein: CASSQDKGLYGYTF; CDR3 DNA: TGTGCCAGCAGCCAAGATAAAGGACTCTATGGCTACACCTTC
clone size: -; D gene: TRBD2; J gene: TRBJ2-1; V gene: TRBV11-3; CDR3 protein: CASSAGGGKEQFF; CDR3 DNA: TGTGCCAGCAGCGCTGGCGGGGGGAAAGAGCAGTTCTTC
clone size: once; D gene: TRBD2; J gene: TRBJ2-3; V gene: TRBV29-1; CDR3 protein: CSVVGSGSTDTQYF; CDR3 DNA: TGCAGCGTTGTTGGTAGCGGGAGCACAGATACGCAGTATTTT
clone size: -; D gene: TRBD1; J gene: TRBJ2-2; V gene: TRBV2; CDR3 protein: CASSFNRGTGELFF; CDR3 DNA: TGTGCCAGCAGTTTTAACAGGGGCACCGGGGAGCTGTTTTTT
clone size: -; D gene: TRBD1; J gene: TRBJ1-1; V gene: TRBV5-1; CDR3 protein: CASSLGTGDTEAFF; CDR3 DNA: TGCGCCAGCAGCTTGGGGACAGGAGACACTGAAGCTTTCTTT
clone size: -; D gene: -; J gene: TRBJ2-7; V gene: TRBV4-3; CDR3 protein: CASSQDWAGSYEQYF; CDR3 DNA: TGCGCCAGCAGCCAAGATTGGGCAGGCTCCTACGAGCAGTACTTC
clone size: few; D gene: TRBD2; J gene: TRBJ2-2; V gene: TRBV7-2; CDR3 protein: CASSLASGGTNTGELFF; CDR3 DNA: TGTGCCAGCAGCTTAGCTAGCGGGGGAACGAACACCGGGGAGCTGTTTTTT
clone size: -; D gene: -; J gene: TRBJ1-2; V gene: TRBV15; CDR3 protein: CATSMMGARSDGYTF; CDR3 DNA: TGTGCCACCAGCATGATGGGGGCGAGGTCCGATGGCTACACCTTC
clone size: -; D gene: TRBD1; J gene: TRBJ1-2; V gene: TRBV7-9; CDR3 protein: CASSPGGYGYTF; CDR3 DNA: TGTGCCAGCAGCCCAGGGGGCTATGGCTACACCTTC